These 25 T cell receptor beta chains came from one sample sequenced in a study of blood T cell repertoires in COVID-19. Here immunoSEQ multiplex PCR was the method, and the copy in TCRdb shows in-frame clones only, minus some. Of some 350,000 clones in the sample, around 87% were seen once. Sequenced: PBMCs or T cells enriched from blood (not recorded which). All receptors derive from a man in his late teens or twenties who had recovered from COVID-19.

This rearrangement joins TRBV9 to TRBJ2-7; TRBD2 aligns across 14 bases. This CDR3 contains 19 residues. Germline loops: CDR1 SGDLS, CDR2 YYNGEE. Losses at the gene ends were 4 bases for V and 0 bases for J; bases not matched to a gene: 12. CDR3 amino acids: CASSRTGTSGGGRSYEQYF. The CDR3 DNA reads as TGTGCCAGCAGCCGTACCGGGACTAGCGGGGGCGGGCGCTCCTACGAGCAGTACTTC.

The chain recombines TRBV11-3 with TRBJ2-1, with D possibly TRBD1 on 6 matching bases. The V gene lost 1 base and the J gene lost 6 bases, with 19 bases spanning the gap. Per germline, CDR1 SGHNT and CDR2 YENEEA. The CDR3 sequence is 17 residues long. CDR3 in DNA: TGTGCCAGCAGCTTAGGTCTAACAGGGTCCATCGGCAATGAGCAGTTCTTC. It specifies CASSLGLTGSIGNEQFF.

This chain's CDR3 is CASSLAGQGALTEAFF. CDR3 DNA sequence: TGTGCCAGCAGCTTAGCCGGACAGGGAGCCCTCACTGAAGCTTTCTTT. The chain uses TRBV11-2 and TRBJ1-1; 8 nucleotides match TRBD1. The V and J ends lost 1 base and 4 bases, in that order; junction bases with no gene match: 8. The germline gives CDR1 SGHAT, CDR2 FQNNGV. This CDR3 comprises 16 residues.

The chain employs TRBV2 and TRBJ2-5; maybe TRBD1 (6 bases). The CDR3 sequence is 14 residues long. The V end was cut by 5 bases, the J end by 3 bases, with 13 bases between. Per the germline V gene, CDR1 is SNHLY and CDR2 is FYNNEI. The CDR3 here is CASSTGTTKETQYF. CDR3 in DNA: TGTGCCAGCAGTACCGGGACAACGAAAGAGACCCAGTACTTC.

The chain recombines TRBV6-5 with TRBJ1-1; TRBD1 agrees at 7 bases. Trimming at V came to 0 bases and at J to 1 base, leaving 5 bases not matched to a gene. The CDR3 covers 16 residues. CDR1 and CDR2 (germline): MNHEY, SVGAGI. This CDR3 reads CASSYSPRTGNTEAFF. The CDR3 nucleotides are TGTGCCAGCAGTTACTCACCCCGGACAGGGAACACTGAAGCTTTCTTT.

The chain uses TRBV9 and TRBJ1-3, with a possible D match to TRBD1 (6 bases). Per the germline V gene, CDR1 is SGDLS and CDR2 is YYNGEE. Trimming took 7 bases from V and 4 from J, leaving 15 bases between them. The CDR3 sequence is 14 residues long. As DNA, the CDR3 is TGTGCCAGCGGCCCGACCGGGACAGGAAACACCATATATTTT. It encodes CASGPTGTGNTIYF. Together with reference TRBV9 and TRBJ1-3, the CDR3 gives the full variable domain: DSGVTQTPKHLITATGQRVTLRCSPRSGDLSVYWYQQSLDQGLQFLIQYYNGEERAKGNILERFSAQQFPDLHSELNLSSLELGDSALYFCASGPTGTGNTIYFGEGSWLTVV.

The rearrangement joins TRBV12-3 or TRBV12-4 to TRBJ2-7; no definite D call. Trimming cost V 0 bases and J 8 bases, with 8 bases left between them. There are 12 residues in the CDR3. The CDR3 DNA reads TGTGCCAGCAGTTTAGCGGCCCTGCAGCAGTACTTC. Protein sequence: CASSLAALQQYF.

This rearrangement joins TRBV12-3 or TRBV12-4 to TRBJ1-6; D is ambiguous. Trimming cost V 0 bases and J 10 bases, with 7 bases left between them. CDR3 length: 13 amino acids. This CDR3 is CASSLAKSSPLHF. In DNA, the CDR3 is TGTGCCAGCAGTTTAGCGAAAAGCTCACCCCTCCACTTT.

The chain has TRBV2 and TRBJ1-1; 8 bases agree with TRBD1. V lost 3 bases and J lost 2; bases outside the gene matches: 5. This CDR3 spans 15 amino acids. CDR1 is SNHLY and CDR2 is FYNNEI in the germline V gene. CDR3 nucleotides: TGTGCCAGCAGTGAGGGCACAGGGGGAAACACTGAAGCTTTCTTT. This gives the protein CASSEGTGGNTEAFF. The full variable domain, rest sourced from reference TRBV2 and TRBJ1-1, is EPEVTQTPSHQVTQMGQEVILRCVPISNHLYFYWYRQILGQKVEFLVSFYNNEISEKSEIFDDQFSVERPDGSNFTLKIRSTKLEDSAMYFCASSEGTGGNTEAFFGQGTRLTVV.

The V gene is TRBV5-1, the J gene TRBJ2-2, with TRBD1 matching over 7 bases. The CDR3 length is 13 residues. V lost 1 base and J lost 6; bases outside the gene matches: 0. CDR1 is SGHRS, CDR2 YFSETQ, per germline. The CDR3 is CASSLTGAGELFF. In DNA form, the CDR3 reads TGCGCCAGCAGCTTGACAGGGGCCGGGGAGCTGTTTTTT.

This chain joins TRBV13 and TRBJ2-7; TRBD1 aligns across 7 bases. CDR3 length: 13 residues. With V trimmed by 3 bases and J by 7 bases, 6 bases remained unmatched. The germline V gene encodes CDR1 PRHDT and CDR2 FYEKMQ (reference sequence). CDR3 region: CASSFTGVEEQYF. In DNA, the CDR3 is TGTGCCAGCAGCTTCACAGGGGTGGAAGAGCAGTACTTC.

The rearrangement uses TRBV7-2 and TRBJ2-3; D might be TRBD2 (5 bases). This CDR3 spans 16 amino acids. Per germline, CDR1 SGHTA and CDR2 FQGNSA. Trimming removed 2 bases from V and 2 bases from J, with 14 bases in between. The CDR3 coding sequence is TGTGCCAGCAGCTTAAGTGGAGGACCCTTCACAGATACGCAGTATTTT. It specifies CASSLSGGPFTDTQYF.

V usage is TRBV4-1 and J usage is TRBJ2-3; 9 bases are shared with TRBD1. Germline V gene data show CDR1 as MGHRA and CDR2 as YSYEKL. The CDR3 contains 18 residues. After removal of 3 bases from V and 1 base from J, the junction contained 11 bases not matched to a gene. CDR3 protein: CASSQEAVTGGGTDTQYF. The CDR3 nucleotides read TGCGCCAGCAGCCAGGAGGCCGTAACAGGGGGCGGCACAGATACGCAGTATTTT.

This clone was counted a single time. This chain joins TRBV11-3 and TRBJ2-2; D may be TRBD1 (6 bases). CDR3 size: 14 residues. Per the germline V gene, CDR1 is SGHNT and CDR2 is YENEEA. Trimming stripped 4 bases from V and 5 bases from J, with 11 bases between. This CDR3 is CASSSGVRTGELFF. The CDR3 nucleotides are TGTGCCAGCAGCTCAGGGGTGCGGACCGGGGAGCTGTTTTTT.

The V call is TRBV28, the J call TRBJ2-1; 10 bases map to TRBD1. The V segment lost 5 bases and the J segment 2 bases; nucleotides outside the gene matches: 9. CDR3 length: 17 amino acids. From germline, CDR1 is MDHEN and CDR2 SYDVKM. CDR3 DNA: TGTGCCAGCAGTCCCAACCCCGGGACAGGGGCCTACAATGAGCAGTTCTTC. The encoded protein is CASSPNPGTGAYNEQFF.

V is TRBV4-2 and J is TRBJ2-7, with D maybe TRBD2 (6 bases). The CDR3 runs to 14 residues. The germline gives CDR1 LGHNA, CDR2 YNFKEQ. The ends were cut back, 7 bases at V and 5 bases at J, with 18 bases in the middle. This CDR3 is CASTMGTGVDEQYF. The CDR3 DNA is TGTGCCAGCACCATGGGGACTGGGGTGGACGAGCAGTACTTC.

The chain is built from TRBV7-9 and TRBJ2-7; maybe TRBD2 (6 bases). V lost 4 bases and J 0 bases, leaving 19 bases between the germline ends. This CDR3 region has 17 residues. Germline V lookup: CDR1 SEHNR, CDR2 FQNEAQ (reference sequence). This chain's CDR3 is CASSSEEGDGSSYEQYF. CDR3 bases: TGTGCCAGCAGCTCCGAGGAGGGAGACGGGAGCTCCTACGAGCAGTACTTC.

The chain recombines TRBV2 with TRBJ2-5; D is undetermined. Germline loops: CDR1 SNHLY, CDR2 FYNNEI. This CDR3 region has 11 residues. Trimming shortened V by 6 bases and J by 5 bases, and 7 bases separated the two germline ends. CDR3 bases: TGTGCCAGCAGATTTCAGGAGACCCAGTACTTC. Translation gives CASRFQETQYF.

The chain combines TRBV12-3 or TRBV12-4 with TRBJ2-3, with D maybe TRBD2 (6 bases). The germline V and J ends were trimmed by 7 bases and 6 bases, with 11 bases remaining between them. This CDR3 spans 12 amino acids. CDR3 coding DNA: TGTGCCAGCACCTTAGGAGGGGATACGCAGTATTTT. This codes for CASTLGGDTQYF.

The rearrangement uses TRBV6-5 and TRBJ2-7; no clear D. The CDR3 sequence is 13 residues long. The germline gives CDR1 MNHEY, CDR2 SVGAGI. V was cut by 2 bases and J by 2 bases, with 7 bases left in between. CDR3 amino acids: CASSYDSTYEQYF. CDR3 nucleotide sequence: TGTGCCAGCAGTTACGACTCAACCTACGAGCAGTACTTC.

V and J are TRBV9 and TRBJ1-5; 7 nucleotides agree with TRBD1. There are 20 residues in the CDR3. The germline V gene has CDR1 SGDLS and CDR2 YYNGEE. With V trimmed by 0 bases and J by 0 bases, 15 bases remained unmatched. For the CDR3, the DNA is TGTGCCAGCAGCGTAGGAGATGAGGACAGGCGATTTTATAGCAATCAGCCCCAGCATTTT. Residues: CASSVGDEDRRFYSNQPQHF.

As to this clone: This same CDR3 is encoded by further DNA sequences in the sample. The V and J genes are TRBV12-3 or TRBV12-4 and TRBJ1-5; weak D call: TRBD1 (6 bases). V shed 5 bases and J shed 4 bases, with 9 bases lying between them. CDR3 length: 13 residues. The CDR3 here is CASSPQGNQPQHF. As DNA, the CDR3 is TGTGCCAGCAGTCCACAGGGTAATCAGCCCCAGCATTTT.

The chain combines TRBV5-1 with TRBJ2-5; 8 bases line up with TRBD1. Germline CDR1 SGHRS, CDR2 YFSETQ. The CDR3 is 16 amino acids. Trimming took 0 bases from V and 0 from J; bases not matched to a gene: 4. The CDR3 DNA reads as TGCGCCAGCAGCTTGGGCAGGGGGCCTTACCAAGAGACCCAGTACTTC. Translation gives CASSLGRGPYQETQYF.

The V gene is TRBV24-1, the J gene TRBJ2-1, with TRBD2 identical over 10 bases. Germline CDR1 KGHDR, CDR2 SFDVKD. The trim removed 10 bases at V and 4 bases at J, leaving 6 bases unmatched. This CDR3 region has 14 residues. This CDR3 reads CATQGTSDYNEQFF. The CDR3 DNA reads as TGTGCCACGCAGGGGACTAGCGATTACAATGAGCAGTTCTTC.

This chain joins TRBV11-2 and TRBJ2-1, with 12 bases aligning to TRBD2. The CDR3 is 15 residues long. Germline values: CDR1 SGHAT, CDR2 FQNNGV. Losses at the gene ends were 4 bases for V and 12 bases for J; bases not matched to a gene: 10. CDR3 sequence: CASSSRLAGVSGQFF. CDR3 DNA sequence: TGTGCCAGCAGCTCTCGACTAGCGGGGGTATCAGGGCAGTTCTTC.